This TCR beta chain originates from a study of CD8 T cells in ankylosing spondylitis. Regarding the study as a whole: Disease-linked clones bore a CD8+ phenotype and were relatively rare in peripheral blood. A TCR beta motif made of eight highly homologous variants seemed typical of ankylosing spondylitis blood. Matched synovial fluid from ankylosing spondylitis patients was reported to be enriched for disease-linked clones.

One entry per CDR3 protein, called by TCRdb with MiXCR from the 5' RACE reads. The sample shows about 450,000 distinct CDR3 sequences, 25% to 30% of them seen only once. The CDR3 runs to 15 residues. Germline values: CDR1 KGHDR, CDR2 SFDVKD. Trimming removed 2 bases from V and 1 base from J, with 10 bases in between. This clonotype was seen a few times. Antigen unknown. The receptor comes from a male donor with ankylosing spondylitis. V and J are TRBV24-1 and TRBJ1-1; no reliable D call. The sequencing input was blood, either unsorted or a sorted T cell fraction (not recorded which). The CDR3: CATSDSRAGNTEAFF. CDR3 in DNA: TGTGCCACCAGTGATTCGCGGGCAGGGAACACTGAAGCTTTCTTT.